What follows are 30 T cell receptor beta chains derived from one specimen sequenced in a study of blood T cell repertoires in COVID-19. The repertoire was sequenced with immunoSEQ multiplex PCR; TCRdb's copy has only in-frame clones and lacks some. This sample has a few hundred thousand clones, with 70% to 90% found just once. Sequenced sample: PBMCs or T cells enriched from blood (not recorded which). These receptors came from a middle-aged woman who had recovered from COVID-19.

CDR3 bases: TGTGCCAGCCCCCGGGGCGGGGAAAACATTCAGTACTTC. Protein: CASPRGGENIQYF. The rearrangement uses TRBV21-1 and TRBJ2-4; TRBD2 was called by the table and not checked on the DNA. TRBV21-1 is a pseudogene. CDR3 length: 13 amino acids.

The chain combines TRBV7-9 with TRBJ2-1; D might be TRBD2 (6 bases). The V end was cut by 6 bases, the J end by 4 bases, with 19 bases between. This CDR3 is built from 16 residues. Germline CDR1 SEHNR, CDR2 FQNEAQ (reference sequence). The CDR3: CASSRDGGGVYNEQFF. The CDR3 region has the DNA TGTGCCAGCAGTCGTGACGGAGGCGGGGTTTACAATGAGCAGTTCTTC.

This chain uses TRBV19 with TRBJ2-5; 10 nucleotides align to TRBD2. This CDR3 has 16 amino acids. The germline gives CDR1 LNHDA, CDR2 SQIVND (reference sequence). V trimming: 1 base; J trimming: 5 bases; junction bases outside the gene matches: 7. CDR3 sequence reads: CASSIGTGLAEETQYF. CDR3 coding DNA: TGTGCCAGTAGTATAGGCACTGGACTAGCGGAGGAGACCCAGTACTTC. The whole variable domain, filled in from reference TRBV19 and TRBJ2-5, reads DGGITQSPKYLFRKEGQNVTLSCEQNLNHDAMYWYRQDPGQGLRLIYYSQIVNDFQKGDIAEGYSVSREKKESFPLTVTSAQKNPTAFYLCASSIGTGLAEETQYFGPGTRLLVL.

The gene calls are TRBV28 and TRBJ2-3, with 7 bases fitting TRBD2. Trimming at V came to 5 bases and at J to 7 bases, leaving 6 bases not matched to a gene. Germline CDR1 and CDR2: MDHEN and SYDVKM. The CDR3 has 13 amino acids. The CDR3 here is CASSAGAENTQYF. The CDR3, as DNA: TGTGCCAGCAGTGCGGGAGCCGAGAATACGCAGTATTTT.

The rearrangement joins TRBV6-2 or TRBV6-3 to TRBJ2-1, with TRBD2 identical over 7 bases. J was trimmed by 3 bases and V by 2 bases; bases with no gene match: 4. This CDR3 contains 15 residues. Germline values: CDR1 MNHEY, CDR2 SVGEGT. In DNA, the CDR3 is TGTGCCAGCAGTTACGTGGGAGGGCGCTACAATGAGCAGTTCTTC. Translated: CASSYVGGRYNEQFF.

CDR3 DNA: TGTGCCAGCAGCCCGAGCGGTCTAGTCGGTGATACGCAGTATTTT. This sequence encodes CASSPSGLVGDTQYF. The rearrangement uses TRBV3-1 (or the pseudogene TRBV3-2) and TRBJ2-3, with D possibly being TRBD2 (5 bases). Germline CDR1 and CDR2: LGHDT and YNNKEL (reference sequence). This CDR3 spans 15 amino acids. Trimming cost V 4 bases and J 6 bases, with 17 bases left between them.

V gene TRBV19 combines with J gene TRBJ2-5; a possible D gene is TRBD1 (5 bases). Germline values: CDR1 LNHDA, CDR2 SQIVND (reference sequence). The CDR3 consists of 13 residues. Trimming shortened V by 8 bases and J by 5 bases, and 15 bases separated the two germline ends. The CDR3 loop reads CASGARDTETQYF. In DNA, the CDR3 is TGTGCCAGTGGGGCCAGGGATACGGAGACCCAGTACTTC.

This chain joins TRBV5-4 and TRBJ2-7, with D perhaps TRBD2 (5 bases). V lost 2 bases and J 9 bases, leaving 9 bases between the germline ends. The CDR3 runs to 11 residues. CDR1 is SGHNT and CDR2 is YYREEE in the germline V gene (reference sequence). The CDR3 sequence: CASSLADRQYF. For the CDR3, the DNA is TGTGCCAGCAGCTTAGCGGACCGGCAGTACTTC.

The genes are TRBV19 and TRBJ1-1; perhaps TRBD1 as D (6 bases). Deletions cut 3 bases from V and 4 bases from J, with 9 bases between. Germline lookup yields CDR1 LNHDA and CDR2 SQIVND (reference sequence). The CDR3 length is 13 residues. The chain's CDR3 is CASSMQGSTEAFF. As DNA, the CDR3 is TGTGCCAGTAGTATGCAGGGGAGCACTGAAGCTTTCTTT.

The V call is TRBV9, the J call TRBJ1-2, with D maybe TRBD1 (5 bases). CDR3 length: 11 residues. Germline V gene sequence: CDR1 SGDLS, CDR2 YYNGEE. Trimming left V 3 bases short and J 13 bases short, with 13 bases between. CDR3 in amino acids: CASSAGGGSTF. CDR3 DNA sequence: TGTGCCAGCAGCGCCGGGGGTGGAAGCACCTTC.

The chain has TRBV6-5 and TRBJ1-6; D may be TRBD1 (5 bases). CDR3 length: 13 residues. V was clipped by 7 bases and J by 8 bases, with 12 bases between them. Germline V lookup: CDR1 MNHEY, CDR2 SVGAGI. CDR3: CASTLGADSPLHF. The CDR3 DNA reads as TGTGCCAGCACTCTAGGGGCAGATTCACCCCTCCACTTT.

The gene calls are TRBV27 and TRBJ2-7; a weak D match, TRBD1 (6 bases). Trimming shortened V by 1 base and J by 0 bases, and 19 bases separated the two germline ends. CDR1 MNHEY and CDR2 SMNVEV come from the germline V gene (reference sequence). This CDR3 is 18 amino acids long. CDR3 DNA: TGTGCCAGCAGTTTATTCCCAAAACAGGGAGAGGACTCCTACGAGCAGTACTTC. Translation gives CASSLFPKQGEDSYEQYF.

The V and J genes are TRBV6-6 and TRBJ2-7; tentatively, D is TRBD1 (6 bases). The CDR3 covers 14 residues. CDR1 MNHNY and CDR2 SVGAGI come from the germline V gene (reference sequence). V was shortened by 2 bases and J by 3 bases, with 11 bases between the two germline ends. The CDR3 coding sequence is TGTGCCAGCAGTTACGAAGACAGGAGCTACGAGCAGTACTTC. Translation gives CASSYEDRSYEQYF.

The V gene is TRBV19, the J gene TRBJ2-1; the match to TRBD2 covers 7 bases. The CDR3 contains 14 residues. CDR1 LNHDA and CDR2 SQIVND come from the germline V gene (reference sequence). V dropped 6 bases and J dropped 8; count of bases not matched to a gene: 10. CDR3 sequence (DNA): TGTGCCAGTAGCACAAACCGGGGGAGGGATGAGCAGTTCTTC. Translation gives CASSTNRGRDEQFF.

This chain links TRBV5-4 with TRBJ2-5, with TRBD2 identical over 12 bases. This CDR3 is 16 amino acids long. CDR1 and CDR2 from the germline V gene are SGHNT and YYREEE (reference sequence). The J segment lost 4 bases and the V segment lost 3 bases, leaving 7 bases of the junction unmatched. This CDR3 reads CASSSPLAGGTETQYF. The CDR3 DNA is TGTGCCAGCAGCTCGCCCCTAGCGGGGGGGACAGAGACCCAGTACTTC.

CDR3 amino acids: CASILGSSNNSPLHF. The CDR3 bases are TGTGCCAGCATCCTAGGGAGTTCCAATAATTCACCCCTCCACTTT. The V and J genes are TRBV2 and TRBJ1-6; no clear D. V shed 7 bases and J shed 5 bases, with 15 bases lying between them. Germline V gene lookup returns CDR1 SNHLY and CDR2 FYNNEI. The CDR3 loop spans 15 amino acids.

The chain links TRBV4-3 to TRBJ2-5, with D possibly TRBD2 on 6 matching bases. The germline gives CDR1 LGHNA, CDR2 YSLEER. This CDR3 is 17 amino acids long. V was shortened by 0 bases and J by 2 bases, with 16 bases between the two germline ends. The CDR3 loop reads CASSQDWRVPGQETQYF. The DNA for the CDR3 is TGCGCCAGCAGCCAAGATTGGAGGGTCCCCGGGCAAGAGACCCAGTACTTC.

The V call is TRBV30, the J call TRBJ1-1; 7 bases map to TRBD1. The germline gives CDR1 GTSNPN, CDR2 SVGIG (reference sequence). CDR3 size: 13 residues. The V and J ends lost 5 bases and 7 bases, in that order; junction bases with no gene match: 10. For the CDR3, the DNA is TGTGCCTGGTGGCAGGGGGAATTCAATGAAGCTTTCTTT. It specifies CAWWQGEFNEAFF.

The DNA of the CDR3 is TGTGCCACCAGCAGAGGGACAGGGGGAAATGAGCAGTTCTTC. It specifies CATSRGTGGNEQFF. The chain couples TRBV15 to TRBJ2-1; 10 nucleotides match TRBD1. The junction had 1 base not matched to a gene; V was cut back by 1 base and J by 7 bases. Germline CDR1 and CDR2: LNHNV and YYDKDF (reference sequence). CDR3 length: 14 residues.

This rearrangement joins TRBV12-5 to TRBJ1-1; D ambiguous. Trimming pared 3 bases from V and 11 bases from J, leaving 16 bases between. The CDR3 extends over 13 amino acids. Germline assignment: CDR1 LGHNT and CDR2 FRNRAP. The CDR3 DNA reads TGTGCTAGTGGTTTAGAGCGGAGGACTGGGGCTTTCTTT. Translated: CASGLERRTGAFF.

This chain links TRBV18 with TRBJ1-2; no definite D call. CDR3 size: 16 residues. Trimming shortened V by 4 bases and J by 0 bases, and 15 bases separated the two germline ends. CDR1 and CDR2 from the germline V gene are KGHSH and LQKENI. The CDR3 sequence: CASSLYETFTNYGYTF. CDR3 DNA: TGTGCCAGCTCACTATATGAGACTTTTACTAACTATGGCTACACCTTC.

This clone was counted a single time. The rearrangement joins TRBV30 to TRBJ1-1; no clear D. V was trimmed by 1 base and J by 1 base, leaving 4 bases between them. This CDR3 is built from 12 residues. Germline values: CDR1 GTSNPN, CDR2 SVGIG (reference sequence). CDR3 DNA sequence: TGTGCCTGGAGTGGACAGAACACTGAAGCTTTCTTT. It encodes CAWSGQNTEAFF.

The chain links TRBV7-2 to TRBJ1-5; 7 bases agree with TRBD1. This CDR3 contains 15 residues. CDR1 is SGHTA and CDR2 is FQGNSA in the germline V gene. J lost 0 bases, V lost 1 base, and 0 bases had no gene match. The CDR3 sequence: CASSLEGASNQPQHF. CDR3 bases: TGTGCCAGCAGCTTAGAGGGGGCTAGCAATCAGCCCCAGCATTTT.

The chain links TRBV7-2 to TRBJ1-5; 8 bases line up with TRBD1. CDR1 SGHTA and CDR2 FQGNSA come from the germline V gene. The CDR3 extends over 13 amino acids. After removal of 9 bases from V and 7 bases from J, the junction contained 8 bases not matched to a gene. DNA for the CDR3: TGTGCCAGGGGTGGACAGGGTGACCAGCCCCAGCATTTT. This encodes CARGGQGDQPQHF. The full variable domain, its missing parts supplied by reference TRBV7-2 and TRBJ1-5, is GAGVSQSPSNKVTEKGKDVELRCDPISGHTALYWYRQSLGQGLEFLIYFQGNSAPDKSGLPSDRFSAERTGGSVSTLTIQRTQQEDSAVYLCARGGQGDQPQHFGDGTRLSIL.

V usage is TRBV28 and J usage is TRBJ1-5, with 10 bases lining up with TRBD1. This CDR3 contains 16 residues. The trim removed 6 bases at V and 2 bases at J, leaving 7 bases unmatched. Germline CDR1 MDHEN, CDR2 SYDVKM. This CDR3 reads CASSISGTGGNQPQHF. DNA of the CDR3: TGTGCCAGCAGCATCTCCGGGACAGGGGGCAATCAGCCCCAGCATTTT.

The chain is built from TRBV9 and TRBJ2-5, with TRBD2 matching 8 bases. CDR1 and CDR2 (germline): SGDLS, YYNGEE. The CDR3 spans 14 residues. V was pared by 2 bases and J by 4 bases, with 4 bases of the junction left unmatched. The CDR3 reads CASSVASGLETQYF. As DNA, the CDR3 is TGTGCCAGCAGCGTGGCTAGCGGGTTAGAGACCCAGTACTTC.

Of note for this clone: One junction end does not reproduce the germline sequence, and a read error may be involved. The chain recombines TRBV9 with TRBJ2-5; a weak D match, TRBD1 (5 bases). CDR1 SGDLS and CDR2 YYNGEE come from the germline V gene. The CDR3 totals 16 residues. CDR3 sequence: CASSVSGREFRNQANF. The CDR3, as DNA: TGTGCCAGCAGCGTATCGGGCAGGGAATTCCGAAACCAGGCCAACTTC.

This chain connects TRBV7-2 to TRBJ2-1; weak D call: TRBD2 (5 bases). Germline lookup yields CDR1 SGHTA and CDR2 FQGNSA. The CDR3 is 14 residues long. The V end lost 4 bases, the J end lost 10 bases, and 17 bases lay between the germline ends. CDR3 DNA sequence: TGTGCCAGCAGCTCAGCTCCGGTGGGAGACGAGCAGTTCTTC. It codes for CASSSAPVGDEQFF.

The CDR3 spells CASSHRLAGDYRNEQFF. The CDR3 coding sequence is TGTGCCAGCAGCCATCGACTAGCGGGGGACTATAGGAATGAGCAGTTCTTC. The chain uses TRBV7-2 and TRBJ2-1; 12 nucleotides agree with TRBD2. V trimming: 5 bases; J trimming: 7 bases; junction bases outside the gene matches: 12. The CDR3 length is 17 residues. From germline, CDR1 is SGHTA and CDR2 FQGNSA.

The CDR3 is CASSTDTAGINEQFF. CDR3 DNA: TGTGCCAGTTCGACGGATACAGCGGGAATCAATGAGCAGTTCTTC. This chain uses TRBV19 with TRBJ2-1, with TRBD2 matching 7 bases. The length of the CDR3 is 15 residues. CDR1 and CDR2 from the germline V gene are LNHDA and SQIVND (reference sequence). The trim removed 8 bases at V and 6 bases at J, leaving 13 bases unmatched.